The 24 T cell receptor beta chains below were found in one sample sequenced in a study of CD8+ T cells in alopecia areata. As the sequencing template, cDNA was produced by extracting RNA and reverse transcribing it. Data came from immunoSEQ multiplex PCR; TCRdb stores just in-frame clones and leaves some out. Of fewer than 110,000 clones in the sample, 84% were seen once. The treatment here: oral pan-JAK inhibitor, 5-10 mg twice daily. Sequenced material: CD8+ T cells sorted from blood, taken at week 24, from a patient treated with tofacitinib. These receptors all come from a human donor with alopecia areata.

The CDR3: CASSQVKDSYNEQFF. CDR3 sequence (DNA): TGCGCCAGCAGCCAAGTGAAGGACTCCTACAATGAGCAGTTCTTC. The chain uses TRBV4-1 and TRBJ2-1; no definite D call. Trimming removed 1 base at V and 0 bases at J, with 7 bases between. CDR1 is MGHRA and CDR2 is YSYEKL in the germline V gene. The CDR3 runs to 15 residues.

The CDR3 protein is CASSLVDRRGSEQFF. CDR3 nucleotides: TGCGCCAGCAGCTTAGTGGACCGGAGGGGATCTGAGCAGTTCTTC. The chain carries TRBV5-1 and TRBJ2-1, with D perhaps matching TRBD2 (6 bases). The CDR3 is 15 amino acids. CDR1 is SGHRS and CDR2 is YFSETQ in the germline V gene. The V end lost 2 bases, the J end lost 9 bases, and 18 bases lay between the germline ends.

The chain couples TRBV9 to TRBJ1-1; 8 bases match TRBD1. There are 15 residues in the CDR3. Germline V gene lookup returns CDR1 SGDLS and CDR2 YYNGEE. Trimming at V came to 3 bases and at J to 4 bases, leaving 8 bases not matched to a gene. The CDR3 protein is CASSAGQGAGTEAFF. For the CDR3, the DNA is TGTGCCAGCAGCGCCGGACAGGGAGCGGGCACTGAAGCTTTCTTT.

This clone was seen only a few times. V gene TRBV6-5 combines with J gene TRBJ1-4, with a tentative D call TRBD1 (5 bases). The CDR3 spans 13 residues. Looked up from germline, CDR1 is MNHEY and CDR2 is SVGAGI. Trimming removed 10 bases from V and 5 bases from J, with 14 bases in between. The CDR3 here is CATQGRENEKLFF. In DNA form, the CDR3 reads TGTGCCACCCAGGGACGGGAAAATGAAAAACTGTTTTTT.

This chain connects TRBV4-1 to TRBJ2-7; D might be TRBD1 or TRBD2, each matching 5 bases. Trimming removed 4 bases at V and 0 bases at J, with 7 bases between. The CDR3 consists of 13 residues. Germline CDR1 is MGHRA and CDR2 is YSYEKL. The CDR3 loop reads CASSPGPSYEQYF. CDR3 in DNA: TGCGCCAGCAGCCCGGGGCCCTCCTACGAGCAGTACTTC.

The rearrangement joins TRBV29-1 to TRBJ2-2; D gene uncertain. Trimming removed 1 base from V and 1 base from J, with 7 bases in between. The CDR3 covers 14 residues. CDR1 is SQVTM and CDR2 is ANQGSEA in the germline V gene. CDR3 region: CSVEAAQNTGELFF. CDR3 coding DNA: TGCAGCGTTGAAGCAGCCCAGAACACCGGGGAGCTGTTTTTT.

The chain links TRBV5-8 to TRBJ1-3; 7 bases line up with TRBD1. Trimming at V came to 0 bases and at J to 4 bases, leaving 4 bases not matched to a gene. The CDR3 length is 15 residues. Germline V gene sequence: CDR1 SGHTS, CDR2 YDEGEE. The chain's CDR3 is CASSLEGASGNTIYF. CDR3 DNA: TGTGCCAGCAGCTTGGAGGGGGCGTCAGGAAACACCATATATTTT.

The chain has TRBV5-4 and TRBJ2-3, with a tentative D call TRBD1 (6 bases). With 3 bases removed from V and 0 bases from J, the gap between germline ends came to 11 bases. CDR1 is SGHNT, CDR2 YYREEE, per germline (reference sequence). The CDR3 sequence is 15 residues long. The DNA for the CDR3 is TGTGCCAGCAGCTCTGGGACATCGAGCACAGATACGCAGTATTTT. Translation gives CASSSGTSSTDTQYF.

The CDR3 is CASSLGEGKGQPQHF. The DNA for the CDR3 is TGCGCCAGCAGCTTGGGGGAAGGAAAGGGACAGCCCCAGCATTTT. The chain combines TRBV5-1 with TRBJ1-5; D not resolved. Looked up from germline, CDR1 is SGHRS and CDR2 is YFSETQ. This CDR3 has 15 amino acids. Trimming removed 0 bases from V and 7 bases from J, with 14 bases in between.

The V gene is TRBV7-2, the J gene TRBJ2-5; 10 nucleotides match TRBD2. CDR3 length equals 18 residues. Germline CDR1 is SGHTA and CDR2 is FQGNSA. J was trimmed by 5 bases and V by 0 bases; bases with no gene match: 12. CDR3 bases: TGTGCCAGCAGCTTAGCGCTGGGTAGCGGGGGGCGTAGTGAGACCCAGTACTTC. Translating gives CASSLALGSGGRSETQYF. Full variable domain (outside the CDR3, taken from reference TRBV7-2 and TRBJ2-5): GAGVSQSPSNKVTEKGKDVELRCDPISGHTALYWYRQSLGQGLEFLIYFQGNSAPDKSGLPSDRFSAERTGGSVSTLTIQRTQQEDSAVYLCASSLALGSGGRSETQYFGPGTRLLVL.

This clone showed up just a few times. V and J are TRBV6-1 and TRBJ1-6; 9 bases align to TRBD1. J gave up 10 bases and V 5 bases, and 9 bases lay outside the gene matches. The CDR3 runs to 15 residues. The germline V gene has CDR1 MNHNS and CDR2 SASEGT. CDR3 DNA: TGTGCCAGCAGTAGTACAGGGGGCTCGGGATCACCCCTCCACTTT. It specifies CASSSTGGSGSPLHF.

This sequence joins TRBV5-1 and TRBJ2-1, with 7 bases fitting TRBD2. Germline V lookup: CDR1 SGHRS, CDR2 YFSETQ. Losses at the gene ends were 0 bases for V and 4 bases for J; bases not matched to a gene: 4. The CDR3 length is 15 residues. CDR3 sequence reads: CASSLDRGEYNEQFF. The CDR3 DNA is TGCGCCAGCAGCTTGGATCGGGGGGAGTACAATGAGCAGTTCTTC.

This sequence joins TRBV20-1 and TRBJ2-7; the match to TRBD1 covers 7 bases. The germline V gene has CDR1 DFQATT and CDR2 SNEGSKA (reference sequence). V gave up 3 bases and J gave up 6 bases; unmatched junction bases: 2. The CDR3 length is 11 residues. CDR3 DNA sequence: TGCAGTGCTAGGACAGGGATCGAGCAGTACTTC. Protein: CSARTGIEQYF.

V usage is TRBV7-9 and J usage is TRBJ2-1; D uncertain. V was trimmed by 0 bases and J by 12 bases, leaving 6 bases between them. The CDR3 spans 11 residues. CDR1 is SEHNR and CDR2 is FQNEAQ in the germline V gene (reference sequence). The CDR3: CASSLARRQFF. The CDR3 coding sequence is TGTGCCAGCAGCTTAGCGCGGCGGCAGTTCTTC.

The chain couples TRBV7-6 to TRBJ2-3; tentatively, D is TRBD2 (5 bases). The CDR3 runs 16 residues. The germline CDR1 and CDR2 sequences are SGHVS and FNYEAQ. V was cut by 5 bases and J by 1 base, with 16 bases left in between. CDR3 sequence: CASSPGWALGTDTQYF. CDR3 bases: TGTGCCAGCAGCCCGGGGTGGGCGTTGGGCACAGATACGCAGTATTTT.

The chain carries TRBV4-2 and TRBJ2-5; unclear D gene. V was cut by 2 bases and J by 5 bases, with 18 bases left in between. Looked up from germline, CDR1 is LGHNA and CDR2 is YNFKEQ. The length of the CDR3 is 16 residues. The CDR3 DNA is TGTGCCAGCAGCCAATCCCCTTCCTCCAGTCATGAGACCCAGTACTTC. Its protein is CASSQSPSSSHETQYF.

This clone was seen once. The rearrangement links TRBV6-5 to TRBJ2-1, with TRBD2 matching 8 bases. Trimming cost V 6 bases and J 1 base; bases outside gene matches: 5. In germline, CDR1 is MNHEY, CDR2 SVGAGI. The CDR3 extends over 15 amino acids. CDR3 region: CASSLGGASYNEQFF. CDR3 DNA sequence: TGTGCCAGCAGCCTCGGGGGGGCGTCCTACAATGAGCAGTTCTTC.

The chain couples TRBV7-2 to TRBJ2-5; a possible D gene is TRBD1 (6 bases). The V end lost 0 bases, the J end lost 2 bases, and 22 bases lay between the germline ends. The CDR3 is 19 amino acids. The germline CDR1 and CDR2 sequences are SGHTA and FQGNSA. The CDR3 is CASSLAAQGGDDDQETQYF. CDR3 in DNA: TGTGCCAGCAGCTTAGCGGCACAGGGTGGGGATGACGATCAAGAGACCCAGTACTTC.

J is TRBJ2-7 and V is TRBV13; 8 bases are shared with TRBD1. Germline V CDR1 and CDR2: PRHDT, FYEKMQ (reference sequence). The V gene end was trimmed by 2 bases and the J gene end by 5 bases; junction bases not matched to a gene: 8. This CDR3 comprises 15 residues. CDR3 DNA sequence: TGTGCCAGCAGCTTAAGCTGGACAGGGCGGAACGAGCAGTACTTC. It translates to CASSLSWTGRNEQYF.

The J gene is TRBJ2-7, the V gene TRBV5-6; D might be TRBD2 (5 bases). V shed 6 bases and J shed 0 bases, with 10 bases lying between them. Per germline, CDR1 SGHDT and CDR2 YYEEEE. The CDR3 consists of 13 residues. The CDR3 spells CASNEGISYEQYF. In DNA, the CDR3 is TGTGCCAGCAATGAGGGAATCTCCTACGAGCAGTACTTC.

J is TRBJ2-5 and V is TRBV15, with TRBD2 as a possible D gene (6 bases). The CDR3 extends over 17 amino acids. The V gene lost 3 bases and the J gene lost 4 bases, with 21 bases spanning the gap. The germline V gene has CDR1 LNHNV and CDR2 YYDKDF (reference sequence). The CDR3 DNA is TGTGCCACCAGCAGGGGGGAGGTACTTCCCGGGGGAGAGACCCAGTACTTC. Its protein is CATSRGEVLPGGETQYF.

By sample share, this clone is medium-sized (0.01 to 0.1%). The rearrangement links TRBV6-6 to TRBJ2-5; TRBD1 might be the D (6 bases). The germline V and J ends were trimmed by 3 bases and 3 bases, with 14 bases remaining between them. The CDR3 has 15 amino acids. Germline-derived CDR1 and CDR2 are MNHNY and SVGAGI (reference sequence). The CDR3 DNA reads as TGTGCCAGCAGTTATAAAAGGGCAGGGGAAGAGACCCAGTACTTC. Translating gives CASSYKRAGEETQYF.

This clone was observed once. The chain combines TRBV2 with TRBJ2-1, with D maybe TRBD1 (6 bases). CDR3 length: 14 amino acids. Trimming shortened V by 4 bases and J by 6 bases, and 13 bases separated the two germline ends. Germline V gene data show CDR1 as SNHLY and CDR2 as FYNNEI. CDR3 region: CASSVTGPRNEQFF. The CDR3 DNA reads as TGTGCCAGCAGTGTTACAGGGCCTCGCAATGAGCAGTTCTTC. The entire variable domain, with the rest obtained from reference TRBV2 and TRBJ2-1, is as follows: EPEVTQTPSHQVTQMGQEVILRCVPISNHLYFYWYRQILGQKVEFLVSFYNNEISEKSEIFDDQFSVERPDGSNFTLKIRSTKLEDSAMYFCASSVTGPRNEQFFGPGTRLTVL.

The chain links TRBV19 to TRBJ1-3; the D gene is possibly TRBD1 (5 bases). CDR1 and CDR2 (germline): LNHDA, SQIVND (reference sequence). The CDR3 loop spans 13 amino acids. Trimming took off 10 bases at V and 0 bases at J, with 10 bases between the two ends. CDR3: CATSDSSGNTIYF. CDR3 nucleotides: TGTGCCACTTCCGACAGCTCTGGAAACACCATATATTTT.